Following are 3 T cell receptor beta chains from one sample sequenced in a study of CD8 T cells in ankylosing spondylitis. TCRdb passed the 5' RACE reads through MiXCR, listing each CDR3 protein once. The sample consists of around 340,000 distinct CDR3 sequences, roughly 15% of them appearing once. The sequencing input was blood, either unsorted or a sorted T cell fraction (not recorded which). These receptors all stem from a male donor with ankylosing spondylitis or in good health (not recorded which).

The table lists this clonotype with a count of one. This rearrangement joins TRBV6-1 to TRBJ2-5; D is uncertain. The germline V and J ends were trimmed by 8 bases and 1 base, with 11 bases remaining between them. Germline assignment: CDR1 MNHNS and CDR2 SASEGT. The CDR3 is 13 residues long. The CDR3: CASGARTQETQYF. CDR3 in DNA: TGTGCCAGCGGAGCCAGAACCCAAGAGACCCAGTACTTC.

This clonotype was observed at least ten times. This chain uses TRBV9 with TRBJ1-4; TRBD1 matches 7 bases. V lost 4 bases, J lost 8 bases, and 11 bases stayed unmatched. CDR1 is SGDLS, CDR2 YYNGEE, per germline. CDR3 length: 15 amino acids. CDR3 region: CASSTSTGAGEKLFF. The CDR3 nucleotides read TGTGCCAGCAGCACCAGTACAGGGGCGGGCGAAAAACTGTTTTTT.

This clonotype was detected a few times. The V and J genes are TRBV7-2 and TRBJ2-5, with TRBD2 matching 14 bases. This CDR3 is 16 amino acids long. Germline CDR1 SGHTA, CDR2 FQGNSA. V shed 4 bases and J 1 base; nucleotides not matched to a gene: 2. As DNA, the CDR3 is TGTGCCAGCAGCTGGACTAGCGGGGGGCTCCAAGAGACCCAGTACTTC. Protein product: CASSWTSGGLQETQYF.